Below are 30 T cell receptor beta chains sequenced from a single sample in a study of T cells expressing NK-cell markers. TCRdb processed the 5' RACE reads again and assigns one entry to each CDR3 protein, with no DNA. The table counts about 160,000 distinct CDR3 sequences; about 18% lies in the top ten. Source material: blood T cells: a sorted CD56 or NKG2C T cell subset, CD4+ or CD8+ T cells, or bulk PBMC T cells (not recorded which). The receptors here all came from a woman aged 18-70 years in good health.

The rearrangement links TRBV13 to TRBJ2-5. CDR3 size: 15 residues. Germline V gene lookup returns CDR1 PRHDT and CDR2 FYEKMQ (reference sequence). CDR3: CASSLGGSPRETQYF.

This chain uses TRBV7-2 with TRBJ2-3; TCRdb names TRBD1, which stays unverified in the absence of DNA. There are 16 residues in the CDR3. Germline V lookup: CDR1 SGHTA, CDR2 FQGNSA. The CDR3 reads CASSAAPGIGADTQYF.

The chain couples TRBV29-1 to TRBJ2-1; no DNA is available, so the TRBD1 call from TCRdb remains unchecked. CDR1 and CDR2 from the germline V gene are SQVTM and ANQGSEA. This CDR3 comprises 14 residues. The chain's CDR3 is CSVGGTFSYNEQFF.

The V and J genes are TRBV5-1 and TRBJ2-7; TCRdb reports TRBD2, a call that lacks DNA to check it against. CDR3 length: 16 residues. Per germline, CDR1 SGHRS and CDR2 YFSETQ. This chain's CDR3 is CASSSSNAGGSYEQYF. Based on the CDR3 plus reference TRBV5-1 and TRBJ2-7, the full variable domain is KAGVTQTPRYLIKTRGQQVTLSCSPISGHRSVSWYQQTPGQGLQFLFEYFSETQRNKGNFPGRFSGRQFSNSRSEMNVSTLELGDSALYLCASSSSNAGGSYEQYFGPGTRLTVT.

This sequence joins TRBV29-1 and TRBJ2-1; TCRdb outputs TRBD2, but without DNA this stays unchecked. Germline lookup yields CDR1 SQVTM and CDR2 ANQGSEA. This CDR3 contains 12 residues. CDR3 protein: CSAEREGPEQFF.

This chain links TRBV11-1 with TRBJ2-5; TCRdb calls TRBD1, which cannot be checked without DNA. The CDR3 covers 18 residues. Germline V gives CDR1 SGHAT, CDR2 FQDESV (reference sequence). Here the CDR3 reads CASSLGSLVGARQETQYF.

The chain employs TRBV30 and TRBJ2-6. CDR3 size: 14 residues. Germline assignment: CDR1 GTSNPN and CDR2 SVGIG (reference sequence). The CDR3 sequence: CAWSRRAGANVLTF. Based on the CDR3 plus reference TRBV30 and TRBJ2-6, the full variable domain is SQTIHQWPATLVQPVGSPLSLECTVEGTSNPNLYWYRQAAGRGLQLLFYSVGIGQISSEVPQNLSASRPQDRQFILSSKKLLLSDSGFYLCAWSRRAGANVLTFGAGSRLTVL.

The chain is built from TRBV12-3 or TRBV12-4 and TRBJ2-7; TCRdb lists TRBD2, though no DNA is available to test this call. There are 14 residues in the CDR3. CDR3 sequence reads: CASRGGLLTYEQYF.

The chain uses TRBV7-2 and TRBJ2-5; TCRdb selects TRBD2, and the lack of DNA leaves this call unchecked. Looked up from germline, CDR1 is SGHTA and CDR2 is FQGNSA. The CDR3 sequence is 13 residues long. CDR3 region: CASSFGGAETQYF.

The chain is built from TRBV5-4 and TRBJ1-4; TCRdb returns TRBD1, unconfirmable since there is no DNA. Germline CDR1 SGHNT, CDR2 YYREEE (reference sequence). The CDR3 length is 15 residues. CDR3 protein: CASSLQQGLNEKLFF.

This rearrangement joins TRBV29-1 to TRBJ2-4; TCRdb calls TRBD1, which cannot be checked without DNA. Germline V gives CDR1 SQVTM, CDR2 ANQGSEA. The CDR3 is 16 amino acids. The CDR3 is CSARGGDRGYRNIQYF.

The chain carries TRBV7-2 and TRBJ2-1. Germline V lookup: CDR1 SGHTA, CDR2 FQGNSA. CDR3 length: 17 residues. The CDR3 loop is CASSLAPARIPYNEQFF.

The chain's CDR3 is CASSLYPGLNNEQFF. The chain combines TRBV5-1 with TRBJ2-1; no DNA is available, so the TRBD2 call from TCRdb remains unchecked. This CDR3 comprises 15 residues. Germline V gene data show CDR1 as SGHRS and CDR2 as YFSETQ.

The J gene is TRBJ1-6, the V gene TRBV7-6; with no DNA, the TCRdb D assignment of TRBD1 cannot be verified. Germline CDR1 is SGHVS and CDR2 is FNYEAQ. The CDR3 totals 16 residues. The CDR3 sequence: CASSLGGPRNNSPLHF.

The J gene is TRBJ1-2, the V gene TRBV18; TCRdb names TRBD1, which stays unverified in the absence of DNA. Germline V gene lookup returns CDR1 KGHSH and CDR2 LQKENI. The CDR3 runs 13 residues. This chain's CDR3 is CASSTTGAGGYTF. The whole variable domain, filled in from reference TRBV18 and TRBJ1-2, reads NAGVMQNPRHLVRRRGQEARLRCSPMKGHSHVYWYRQLPEEGLKFMVYLQKENIIDESGMPKERFSAEFPKEGPSILRIQQVVRGDSAAYFCASSTTGAGGYTFGSGTRLTVV.

The gene calls are TRBV2 and TRBJ2-1; the TCRdb call, TRBD1, lacks DNA for checking. CDR1 and CDR2 (germline): SNHLY, FYNNEI. The CDR3 totals 16 residues. Here the CDR3 reads CASTQGQGESYNEQFF.

This chain uses TRBV7-3 with TRBJ2-2; TCRdb's D gene call, TRBD1, goes unchecked for lack of DNA. CDR1 SGHTA and CDR2 FQGTGA come from the germline V gene. This CDR3 has 14 amino acids. The chain's CDR3 is CASRDRGPNGELFF.

The gene calls are TRBV11-2 and TRBJ2-1. There are 16 residues in the CDR3. Germline-derived CDR1 and CDR2 are SGHAT and FQNNGV. CDR3 in amino acids: CASSLLDYWDYNEQFF.

The CDR3 sequence: CSAQHQGGAGELFF. This rearrangement joins TRBV20-1 to TRBJ2-2; lacking DNA, the TRBD1 call made by TCRdb goes unchecked. Germline V CDR1 and CDR2: DFQATT, SNEGSKA (reference sequence). The CDR3 consists of 14 residues.

This chain uses TRBV6-1 with TRBJ2-2; TCRdb names TRBD1, which stays unverified in the absence of DNA. Germline V gene data show CDR1 as MNHNS and CDR2 as SASEGT. The CDR3 length is 17 residues. CDR3 residues: CASSPKTTGRSTGELFF.

V is TRBV12-3 or TRBV12-4 and J is TRBJ2-1. This CDR3 contains 13 residues. The CDR3 reads CASSLWVGNEQFF.

This CDR3 reads CASSHSAGTGDGYTF. The chain uses TRBV3-1 and TRBJ1-2; TCRdb's D call of TRBD1 is untestable without DNA. This CDR3 comprises 15 residues. From germline, CDR1 is LGHDT and CDR2 YNNKEL (reference sequence).

The rearrangement uses TRBV5-1 and TRBJ2-5; TCRdb outputs TRBD1, but without DNA this stays unchecked. The CDR3 runs to 14 residues. Germline V CDR1 and CDR2: SGHRS, YFSETQ. CDR3 loop: CASTGGAGKETQYF.

This chain uses TRBV5-1 with TRBJ1-1. This CDR3 is 14 amino acids long. The germline gives CDR1 SGHRS, CDR2 YFSETQ. The CDR3 spells CASNGERENTEAFF.

The chain joins TRBV5-1 to TRBJ1-1; TCRdb's D call, TRBD1, is unchecked because there is no DNA. This CDR3 contains 15 residues. CDR1 and CDR2 (germline): SGHRS, YFSETQ. The CDR3 loop is CASSSDRGGNTEAFF.

V gene TRBV6-2 or TRBV6-3 combines with J gene TRBJ2-3. This CDR3 has 11 amino acids. Per germline, CDR1 MNHEY and CDR2 SVGEGT. The CDR3 sequence: CASSRRASQYF.

The chain has TRBV2 and TRBJ2-5; TCRdb selects TRBD1, and the lack of DNA leaves this call unchecked. The CDR3 is 15 amino acids. The germline gives CDR1 SNHLY, CDR2 FYNNEI. CDR3 in amino acids: CASNRRGGAQETQYF.

The chain couples TRBV6-1 to TRBJ2-1; TCRdb calls TRBD1, which cannot be checked without DNA. Germline values: CDR1 MNHNS, CDR2 SASEGT. The CDR3 is 15 residues long. The CDR3: CASTEVGRGTNEQFF.

The chain combines TRBV7-8 with TRBJ2-3; TCRdb's D call, TRBD1, is unchecked because there is no DNA. CDR3 length: 16 residues. Germline CDR1 reads SGHVS; CDR2 reads FQNEAQ. CDR3 protein: CASSALTGGLTDTQYF.

This rearrangement joins TRBV29-1 to TRBJ2-7; there is no DNA to check the TCRdb D call of TRBD2. The CDR3 contains 13 residues. From germline, CDR1 is SQVTM and CDR2 ANQGSEA. The CDR3 sequence: CSVRTSGSYEQYF.